Listed here is a single T cell receptor (beta chain). The CDR3 consists of 14 residues. After removal of 0 bases from V and 6 bases from J, the junction contained 6 bases not matched to a gene. Germline V gene sequence: CDR1 SQVTM, CDR2 ANQGSEA. The data belong to a study of shared T cell receptors in the human thymus. TCRdb's table, derived via immunoSEQ multiplex PCR, lists solely in-frame clones and lacks some. The table has roughly 660,000 clones, roughly 88% seen once; the top ten hold about 0.01%. This same sample was also part of a study on human thymus T cells. That source notes: Infants served as donors; they were healthy and Finnish and were having corrective surgery for congenital heart defects. Thymus pieces cut out during corrective heart surgery were the tissue that was used. Gene usage (both V and J) appeared biased in thymic and blood repertoires. Unrelated people showed highly overlapping thymic repertoires, related research reported.

The sequence derives from a boy under two years old with a congenital heart defect. J is TRBJ1-2 and V is TRBV29-1, with TRBD1 matching over 8 bases. Source material: thymocytes. The CDR3, as DNA: TGCAGCGTTGAAGAAGGCTCAGGGGGCCATGGCTACACCTTC. It encodes CSVEEGSGGHGYTF. Supplemented by reference TRBV29-1 and TRBJ1-2, the full variable domain reads SAVISQKPSRDICQRGTSLTIQCQVDSQVTMMFWYRQQPGQSLTLIATANQGSEATYESGFVIDKFPISRPNLTFSTLTVSNMSPEDSSIYLCSVEEGSGGHGYTFGSGTRLTVV.